This record covers a single T cell receptor beta chain. Its specificity is not known. This sample was taken from a study of cytomegalovirus exposure and HLA in healthy donors. At the level of the study: Unique TCR beta sequences numbering approximately 100 million came from about 179 million T cells in an earlier analysis. Broader study findings: Sequencing depth roughly uniform across donors was assumed in presence/absence analyses. Prior analysis indicated that the majority of TCR beta V segments exhibited productivity approximately 87% or approximately 30% of the time.

Germline loops: CDR1 SGHDN, CDR2 FVKESK. This CDR3 is 16 amino acids long. Germline trimming cut 0 bases from V and 8 bases from J; bases unmatched to any gene: 6. In the PCR, 60 Vbeta and 13 Jbeta primers were used. Clones were read by immunoSEQ multiplex PCR, and TCRdb kept only the in-frame ones, dropping some. The sample lists fewer than 250,000 clones; about 89% were seen once. The rearrangement uses TRBV14 and TRBJ2-1; 11 nucleotides align to TRBD2. Specimen: PBMCs. The sequence came from a man aged 30-40 years in good health and CMV-seronegative. This CDR3 is CASSQDWLAGGDEQFF. CDR3 nucleotides: TGTGCCAGCAGCCAAGATTGGCTAGCGGGGGGAGATGAGCAGTTCTTC.